This TCR beta chain was identified in a study of tumor-infiltrating lymphocytes in primary liver carcinoma. A primer in the constant region served to generate TCR beta cDNA from 500 ng of total RNA. Slightly modified ARM-PCR, run as three nested multiplex PCR rounds, produced the TCR beta libraries. Each of the first two PCR rounds ran approximately 9 cycles with TRBV1-TRBV30 forward and C-beta reverse primers. TCRdb redid the calling of the multiplex PCR reads with MiXCR, one entry per CDR3 protein. The profile covers a few hundred thousand distinct CDR3 sequences, with more than 55% appearing a single time and about 18% taken by the ten largest. Germline DNA was extracted too, while blood RNA derived from unsorted whole blood. In the case of this clonotype: Relative to the germline gene, one junction end is altered; a read error may explain this.

The CDR3 consists of 16 residues. Germline V CDR1 and CDR2: MNHEY, SVGAGI. V usage is TRBV6-5 and J usage is TRBJ1-2, with 8 bases that match TRBD1. Sequenced material: peripheral blood. This receptor was identified in a woman younger than 45 with primary liver carcinoma and hepatitis B virus infection. The CDR3 coding sequence is TGTCCCAGCAGTTGGGACAGGCGCTCTTTAGCTTACGGCTACACCTTC. It encodes CPSSWDRRSLAYGYTF.